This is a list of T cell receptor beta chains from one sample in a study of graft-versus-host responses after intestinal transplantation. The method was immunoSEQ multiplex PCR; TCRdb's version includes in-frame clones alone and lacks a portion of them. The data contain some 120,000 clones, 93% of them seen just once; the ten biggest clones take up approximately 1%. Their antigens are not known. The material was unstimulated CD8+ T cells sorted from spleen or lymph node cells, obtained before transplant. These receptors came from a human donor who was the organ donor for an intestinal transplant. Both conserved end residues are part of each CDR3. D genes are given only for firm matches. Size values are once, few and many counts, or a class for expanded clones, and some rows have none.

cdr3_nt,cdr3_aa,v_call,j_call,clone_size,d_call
TGTGCCAGCAGTGTGGGGAGGGGGCCCTACGAGCAGTACTTC,CASSVGRGPYEQYF,TRBV2,TRBJ2-7,once,-
TGTGCCAGCAGTTTATCGCTAGCCAAGAGCTACGAGCAGTACTTC,CASSLSLAKSYEQYF,TRBV27,TRBJ2-7,-,-
TGTGCCAGCAGTGATCCCGCCCGACAGGTTGTGTATGGCTACACCTTC,CASSDPARQVVYGYTF,TRBV2,TRBJ1-2,-,-
TGTGCCAGCAGTTACTCATGGGACAGGGAGGATGGCTACACCTTC,CASSYSWDREDGYTF,TRBV6-5,TRBJ1-2,-,TRBD1
TGTGCCAGCGGAGCGGACACCGGGGAGCTGTTTTTT,CASGADTGELFF,TRBV6-5,TRBJ2-2,-,-
TGTGCCAGTAGTTACCGAGCGGGAGTACGCGAGCAGTACTTC,CASSYRAGVREQYF,TRBV19,TRBJ2-7,-,TRBD2
TGTGCCAGCAGTGTCCAGGGGTACAGCAATCAGCCCCAGCATTTT,CASSVQGYSNQPQHF,TRBV6-1,TRBJ1-5,-,-
TGTGCCAGCAGCTTGGGAACTGTCTACAGTGAGCAGTTCTTC,CASSLGTVYSEQFF,TRBV5-8,TRBJ2-1,-,-
TGCGCCAGCAGCCAACTAGCCTACGAGCAGTACTTC,CASSQLAYEQYF,TRBV4-3,TRBJ2-7,-,-
TGTGCCAGCAGCGTCTTTTTGGGGAGCTCCTACGAGCAGTACTTC,CASSVFLGSSYEQYF,TRBV5-5,TRBJ2-7,-,-
TGTGCCAGCAAGCGGGACGGGTCCTACGAGCAGTACTTC,CASKRDGSYEQYF,TRBV28,TRBJ2-7,-,TRBD2
TGTGCCTGGAGTAGGGGACAGGGGGCCCGAGAGACCCAGTACTTC,CAWSRGQGARETQYF,TRBV30,TRBJ2-5,-,TRBD1
TGTGCCAGCAGCTTCCACCACCGGAGCTCCTACAATGAGCAGTTCTTC,CASSFHHRSSYNEQFF,TRBV7-9,TRBJ2-1,-,-
TGTGCCAGCAGTCCTAGCGGGGCAACCTACGAGCAGTACTTC,CASSPSGATYEQYF,TRBV27,TRBJ2-7,-,TRBD2
TGTGCCAGCAGCTTCCCCTGGACTAGCGGGAAGTCAGATACGCAGTATTTT,CASSFPWTSGKSDTQYF,TRBV7-2,TRBJ2-3,-,TRBD2
TGTGCCAGCAGGGTCGAGGGGGTCGAGCAGTACTTC,CASRVEGVEQYF,TRBV6-6,TRBJ2-7,-,-
TGCGCCAGCAGCCACTCGGATGAGCAGTTCTTC,CASSHSDEQFF,TRBV4-1,TRBJ2-1,-,-
TGCGCCAGCAGTCAAACCGATCGAGTAAATGAGCAGTTCTTC,CASSQTDRVNEQFF,TRBV23-1,TRBJ2-1,-,-
TGTGCCAGCAGCTCACGGGACTATCGGGCCGGGGAGCTGTTTTTT,CASSSRDYRAGELFF,TRBV5-8,TRBJ2-2,-,TRBD2
TGTGCCAGCAGCTCCCCCACGTGGGTACGGCAAGAGACCCAGTACTTC,CASSSPTWVRQETQYF,TRBV5-5,TRBJ2-5,-,-
TGTGCCAGCAGTTTTTACGGACAGGGCTACGAGCAGTACTTC,CASSFYGQGYEQYF,TRBV27,TRBJ2-7,-,TRBD1
TGCAGCGTTGACCTGGAGGGGGACTATGGCTACACCTTC,CSVDLEGDYGYTF,TRBV29-1,TRBJ1-2,-,-
TGTGCCAGCAGGAGTGGCAGCTCCTACGAGCAGTACTTC,CASRSGSSYEQYF,TRBV2,TRBJ2-7,few,-
TGTGCCAGCAGTTACTCGAAAGGCTATGGCTACACCTTC,CASSYSKGYGYTF,TRBV6-5,TRBJ1-2,-,-
TGTGCCAGCAGTTACTTACTGTACGAGCAGTACTTC,CASSYLLYEQYF,TRBV6-5,TRBJ2-7,few,-
TGTGCCAGCAGCTTTAGTATCCAGGGAAACACCATATATTTT,CASSFSIQGNTIYF,TRBV5-6,TRBJ1-3,few,-
TGTGCCAGCAGCCGGGATGGCTTCCAACCCTACGAGCAGTACTTC,CASSRDGFQPYEQYF,TRBV7-9,TRBJ2-7,-,-
TGTGCCAGCGGAATCAGGACGGTGGCCACCGGGGAGCTGTTTTTT,CASGIRTVATGELFF,TRBV6-5,TRBJ2-2,-,-
TGCGCCAGCAGTCGCGGGAGCCCCTACAATGAGCAGTTCTTC,CASSRGSPYNEQFF,TRBV23-1,TRBJ2-1,once,TRBD2
TGTGCCAGCAGCCCACGGGTCGCGGGGAATGAGCAGTTCTTC,CASSPRVAGNEQFF,TRBV4-2,TRBJ2-1,-,-
TGTGCCAGCAGCCAAGCACAGGGCGGTAACTATGGCTACACCTTC,CASSQAQGGNYGYTF,TRBV4-2,TRBJ1-2,-,-
TGTGCCAGCAGTGATGACCCAAACTCCTACAATGAGCAGTTCTTC,CASSDDPNSYNEQFF,TRBV28,TRBJ2-1,-,-
TGTGCCAGCAGCGTATGGGGAGCTGGAGATACGCAGTATTTT,CASSVWGAGDTQYF,TRBV9,TRBJ2-3,-,-
TGTGCCAGCAGCCCCGGTCAGATGAACACTGAAGCTTTCTTT,CASSPGQMNTEAFF,TRBV7-6,TRBJ1-1,-,-
TGTGCCAGCAGCTTAGGGGAGTACTATACGCAGTATTTT,CASSLGEYYTQYF,TRBV11-2,TRBJ2-3,-,-
TGTGCCAGTAGTGTTGCAGGGGGTGGTGGCGAAAAACTGTTTTTT,CASSVAGGGGEKLFF,TRBV19,TRBJ1-4,-,TRBD1
TGTGCCACCAGCAGCGCTGAAAGCGGGAGTGGCAATGAGCAGTTCTTC,CATSSAESGSGNEQFF,TRBV15,TRBJ2-1,once,TRBD2